A selection of T cell receptor beta chains follows, all from one sample in a study of cytomegalovirus exposure and HLA in healthy donors. Data came from immunoSEQ multiplex PCR; TCRdb stores just in-frame clones and leaves some out. The sample records 140,000 to 150,000 clones, about 71% being singletons. The material sequenced was PBMCs. All receptors come from a woman aged 55-70 years in good health and CMV-seropositive. Each CDR3 is given with its conserved first and last residue. D genes are given only for firm matches. Where a row states a size, it is once, few, many or the class of an expanded clone; other rows omit it.

>TRBJ2-1|NA|NA|TRBV7-9
TGTGCCAGCAGCAAAGACACGGGCCCAGGGGTCTTC
CASSKDTGPGVF
>TRBJ2-1|NA|NA|TRBV28
TGTGCCAGCAGTTTACCACAGAGCTCCTACAATGAGCAGTTCTTC
CASSLPQSSYNEQFF
>TRBJ2-4|TRBD1|NA|TRBV6-1
TGTGCCAGCAGGTGGGACAGGGAAAACATTCAGTACTTC
CASRWDRENIQYF
>TRBJ2-1|NA|NA|TRBV5-8
TGTGCCAGCAGCTTGTCCAGAAACAATGAGCAGTTCTTC
CASSLSRNNEQFF
>TRBJ1-1|TRBD1|NA|TRBV4-1
TGCGCCAGCAGCACCGGGACAGCTTGGAACACTGAAGCTTTCTTT
CASSTGTAWNTEAFF
>TRBJ2-7|NA|NA|TRBV6-7
TGTGCCAGCAGTTACGGGCAGGACTTC
CASSYGQDF
>TRBJ1-1|NA|NA|TRBV11-2
TGTGCCAGCAGCTCACTCTTAGCCAAGAACACTGAAGCTTTCTTT
CASSSLLAKNTEAFF
>TRBJ1-4|TRBD1|NA|TRBV19
TGTGCCAGTAGTACCCTCGGACAGGCCTCAAATGAAAAACTGTTTTTT
CASSTLGQASNEKLFF
>TRBJ1-3|NA|once|TRBV6-1
TGTGCCAGCAGTGGGCCCGTTGGAAACACCATATATTTT
CASSGPVGNTIYF
>TRBJ2-5|TRBD2|NA|TRBV5-6
TGTGCCAGCAGCCCGACTAGCGGGGCCACCGGGGGGACCCAGTACTTC
CASSPTSGATGGTQYF
>TRBJ1-2|NA|NA|TRBV6-1
TGTGCCAGCAGTGAAGTGAGGCTGGAACGCGGGGGCTACACCTTC
CASSEVRLERGGYTF
>TRBJ2-1|TRBD2|NA|TRBV29-1
TGCAGCGCCCGGACAGGGACTAGCGATGTCCCCCCCGTCGAGCAGTTCTTC
CSARTGTSDVPPVEQFF
>TRBJ1-1|TRBD1|NA|TRBV5-1
TGCGCCAGCAGTCCGGGACAGCCGAACACTGAAGCTTTCTTT
CASSPGQPNTEAFF
>TRBJ1-2|NA|NA|TRBV18
TGTGCCAGCTCACCACCCCAGGGCTATCTCTATGGCTACACCTTC
CASSPPQGYLYGYTF
>TRBJ1-1|TRBD1|NA|TRBV28
TGTGCCAGCAGTCCAAACAGGGGCCGCATGAACACTGAAGCTTTCTTT
CASSPNRGRMNTEAFF
>TRBJ1-3|TRBD1|NA|TRBV7-9
TGTGCCAGCAGCATTCGACAGGGGCAGGAAAACACCATATATTTT
CASSIRQGQENTIYF
>TRBJ2-7|NA|once|TRBV4-1
TGCGCCAGCAGCCAAGATCCCCACTCCCAGGGGGGGCAGTACTTC
CASSQDPHSQGGQYF
>TRBJ2-5|TRBD2|once|TRBV7-2
TGTGCCAGCAGCCTAGAGAGCGGGGTACAAGAGACCCAGTACTTC
CASSLESGVQETQYF
>TRBJ2-1|NA|NA|TRBV25-1
TGTGCCAGCCGGGAAAGCAGAGGCTCCTACAATGAGCAGTTCTTC
CASRESRGSYNEQFF
>TRBJ1-2|TRBD1|NA|TRBV7-9
TGTGCCAGCAGCCGGGACAGCCCCTTCTATGGCTACACCTTC
CASSRDSPFYGYTF
>TRBJ1-3|NA|NA|TRBV11-2
TGTGCCAGCAGCTTAACGCAGGGGAGCTCTGGAAACACCATATATTTT
CASSLTQGSSGNTIYF
>TRBJ2-5|NA|NA|TRBV6-6
TGTGCCAGCAGTACCTCACCACAGGGTTTACAAGAGACCCAGTACTTC
CASSTSPQGLQETQYF
>TRBJ2-3|TRBD2|NA|TRBV30
TGTGCCTTTTCCGGGACTAGGGGATTTAGCACAGATACGCAGTATTTT
CAFSGTRGFSTDTQYF
>TRBJ2-7|TRBD1|few|TRBV25-1
TGTGCCAGCAGTGATCGGGGGACAGGGGTGCGCGAGCAGTACTTC
CASSDRGTGVREQYF
>TRBJ1-2|NA|NA|TRBV6-6
TGTGCCAGCAGTTCCTACAGTGGCTACACCTTC
CASSSYSGYTF
>TRBJ2-1|TRBD2|NA|TRBV7-9
TGTGCCAGCAGCTTGGCGGGAGTATCAAATGAGCAGTTCTTC
CASSLAGVSNEQFF
>TRBJ2-3|NA|NA|TRBV7-9
TGTTCCAGCAGTTTTTCGGCAGATACGCAGTATTTT
CSSSFSADTQYF
>TRBJ2-7|NA|NA|TRBV2
TGTGCCAGCAGCACAACCTACGAGCAGTACTTC
CASSTTYEQYF
>TRBJ2-7|TRBD1|few|TRBV29-1
TGCAGCGTCAATACTCAGGGGGCAGGGGGCTCCAACGAGCAGTACTTC
CSVNTQGAGGSNEQYF
>TRBJ2-2|TRBD1|NA|TRBV27
TGTGCCAGCAGTTTCCGAACCGGGACAGGGGCCGGGGAGCTGTTTTTT
CASSFRTGTGAGELFF
>TRBJ1-1|NA|NA|TRBV28
TGTGCCAGCAGTTTACGAGTTGAAACTGAAGCTTTCTTT
CASSLRVETEAFF
>TRBJ1-2|TRBD1|NA|TRBV28
TGTGCCAGCAGTTTCGGACAGGGTAACTATGGCTACACCTTC
CASSFGQGNYGYTF
>TRBJ1-2|NA|NA|TRBV6-5
TGTGCCAGCAGTTACTATGGTCGGGGATTCTATGGCTACACCTTC
CASSYYGRGFYGYTF
>TRBJ2-3|TRBD2|NA|TRBV6-5
TGTGCCAGCCAGCGGGGGGCTGGAGATACGCAGTATTTT
CASQRGAGDTQYF
>TRBJ2-7|NA|NA|TRBV14
TGTGCCAGCAGCCAAGTGGGGGCGGCGTTGGGGCAGTACTTC
CASSQVGAALGQYF
>TRBJ2-2|NA|NA|TRBV7-3
TGTGCCAGCAGCCAGAGCGCGAACACCGGGGAGCTGTTTTTT
CASSQSANTGELFF
>TRBJ1-1|NA|NA|TRBV7-4
TGTGCCCCCAGTATGAACACTGAAGCTTTCTTT
CAPSMNTEAFF
>TRBJ2-1|NA|NA|TRBV29-1
TGCAGCGTTGGAGGCCTCAATGAGCAGTTCTTC
CSVGGLNEQFF
>TRBJ1-5|TRBD1|NA|TRBV18
TGTGCCAGCTCCCCGACAGGGTTCAATCAGCCCCAGCATTTT
CASSPTGFNQPQHF
>TRBJ1-1|NA|NA|TRBV19
TGTGCCAGTAGGGACAGCATGAACACTGAAGCTTTCTTT
CASRDSMNTEAFF
>TRBJ2-7|NA|NA|TRBV6-1
TGTGCCAGCACCCAAGGAGGGAGGAGGTACGAGCAGTACTTC
CASTQGGRRYEQYF